This TCR beta chain was retrieved from a study of blood T cell repertoires in COVID-19. Study context: Sources were T cells, B-cell-depleted T cells, or PBMCs; the material itself was cDNA or gDNA.

Study processing details: Reference gene primer amplification gave nucleated cell count estimates. Profiled with immunoSEQ multiplex PCR; TCRdb holds only in-frame clones, not every one. V and J calls and clone size come straight from that table; D and trimming were deduced from the DNA. The sample holds 95,000 to 120,000 clones, 85% seen once. Unmatched junction bases numbered 7, after V lost 0 bases and J lost 3 bases. The CDR3 is made up of 17 amino acids. Germline assignment: CDR1 LGHNA and CDR2 YSLEER. This clonotype was obtained from a human donor in a cohort sampled during active COVID-19. The chain combines TRBV4-3 with TRBJ1-3; 8 bases match TRBD1. Material: peripheral blood. This CDR3 reads CASSQDLQGAYGNTIYF. Written as DNA, the CDR3 is TGCGCCAGCAGCCAAGATCTCCAGGGGGCGTATGGAAACACCATATATTTT.